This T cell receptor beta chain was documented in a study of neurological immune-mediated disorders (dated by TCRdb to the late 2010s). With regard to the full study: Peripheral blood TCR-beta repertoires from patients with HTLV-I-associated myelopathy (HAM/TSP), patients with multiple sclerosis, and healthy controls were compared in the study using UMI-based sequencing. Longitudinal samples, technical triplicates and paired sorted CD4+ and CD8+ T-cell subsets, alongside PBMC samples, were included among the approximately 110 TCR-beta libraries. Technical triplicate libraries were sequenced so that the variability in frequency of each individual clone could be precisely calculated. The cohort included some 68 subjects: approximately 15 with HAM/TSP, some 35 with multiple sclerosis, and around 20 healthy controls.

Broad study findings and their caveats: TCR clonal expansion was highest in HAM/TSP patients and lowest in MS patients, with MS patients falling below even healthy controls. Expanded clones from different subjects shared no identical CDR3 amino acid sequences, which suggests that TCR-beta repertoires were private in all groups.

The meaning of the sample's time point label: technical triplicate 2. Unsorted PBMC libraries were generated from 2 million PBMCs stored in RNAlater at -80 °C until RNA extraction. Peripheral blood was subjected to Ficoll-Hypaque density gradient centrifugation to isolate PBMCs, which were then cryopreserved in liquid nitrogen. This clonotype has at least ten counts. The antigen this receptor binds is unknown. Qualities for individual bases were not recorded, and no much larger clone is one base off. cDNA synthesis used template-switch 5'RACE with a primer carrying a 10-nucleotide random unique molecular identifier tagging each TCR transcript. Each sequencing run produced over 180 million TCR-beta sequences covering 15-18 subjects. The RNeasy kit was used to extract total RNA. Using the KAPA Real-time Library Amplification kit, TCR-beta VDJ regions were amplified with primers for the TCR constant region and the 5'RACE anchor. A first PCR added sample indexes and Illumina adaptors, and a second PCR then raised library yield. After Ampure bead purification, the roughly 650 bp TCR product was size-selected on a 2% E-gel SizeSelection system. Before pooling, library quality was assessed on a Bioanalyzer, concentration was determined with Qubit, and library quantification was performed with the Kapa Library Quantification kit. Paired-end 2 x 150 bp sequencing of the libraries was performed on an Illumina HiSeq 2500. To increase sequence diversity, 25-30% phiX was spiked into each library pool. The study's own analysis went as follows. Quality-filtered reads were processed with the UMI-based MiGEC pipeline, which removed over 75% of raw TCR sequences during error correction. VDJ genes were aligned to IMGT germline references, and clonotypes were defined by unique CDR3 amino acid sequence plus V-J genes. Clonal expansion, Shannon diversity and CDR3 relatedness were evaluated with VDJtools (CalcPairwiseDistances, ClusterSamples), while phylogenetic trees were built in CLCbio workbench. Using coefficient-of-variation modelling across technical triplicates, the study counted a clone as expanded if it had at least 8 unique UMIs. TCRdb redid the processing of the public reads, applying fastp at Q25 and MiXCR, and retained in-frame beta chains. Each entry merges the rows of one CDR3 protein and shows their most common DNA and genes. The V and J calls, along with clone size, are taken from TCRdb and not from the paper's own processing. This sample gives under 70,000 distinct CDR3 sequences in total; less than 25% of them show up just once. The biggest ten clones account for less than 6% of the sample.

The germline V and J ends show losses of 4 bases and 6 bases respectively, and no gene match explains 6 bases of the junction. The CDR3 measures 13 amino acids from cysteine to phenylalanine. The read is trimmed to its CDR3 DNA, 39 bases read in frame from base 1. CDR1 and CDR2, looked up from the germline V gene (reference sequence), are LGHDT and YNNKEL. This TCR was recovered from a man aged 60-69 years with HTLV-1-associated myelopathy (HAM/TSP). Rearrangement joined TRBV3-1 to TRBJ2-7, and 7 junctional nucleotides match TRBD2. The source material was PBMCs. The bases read TGTGCCAGCAGCCTAGGGAGGGGCGGCGAGCAGTACTTC. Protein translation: CASSLGRGGEQYF.